This T cell receptor beta chain was recovered during a study of blood T cell repertoires in COVID-19. This table comes from immunoSEQ multiplex PCR, and its TCRdb copy is limited to in-frame clones, with some not included. This table holds 200,000 or so clones, roughly four fifths found once. CDR1 is LNHNV and CDR2 is YYDKDF in the germline V gene (reference sequence). The CDR3 runs 15 residues. V lost 0 bases, J lost 8 bases, and 11 bases lay in between. This clone has only a few counts. This TCR came from a man aged 40-55 years who had recovered from COVID-19. J is TRBJ1-6 and V is TRBV15, with D unclear. Source material: PBMCs or T cells enriched from blood (not recorded which). Here the CDR3 DNA reads TGTGCCACCAGCAGAGATCCAGGAGGAGATTCACCCCTCCACTTT. Amino acid sequence: CATSRDPGGDSPLHF.